This T cell receptor beta chain was documented in a study of cytomegalovirus exposure and HLA in healthy donors. At the level of the study: An analysis done earlier identified 95 million to 140 million unique TCR beta sequences from approximately 180 million T cells.

The CDR3 has 16 residues. V lost 6 bases, J lost 2 bases, and 11 bases stayed unmatched. Germline CDR1 is SGHVS and CDR2 is FQNEAQ. Study-wide results and caveats: Other equally common chains were less clonally expanded than HLA-associated TCR beta chains, a later analysis showed.

In the PCR, 60 Vbeta and 13 Jbeta primers were used. Profiled with immunoSEQ multiplex PCR; TCRdb holds only in-frame clones, not every one. This table holds 100,000 or so clones, approximately 70% found once. The sample holds one count of this clone. Its target is unknown. This receptor was identified in a woman between 18 and 29 years old in good health and CMV-seropositive. The V call is TRBV7-8, the J call TRBJ1-1; 8 bases are a match to TRBD1. Material for sequencing was PBMCs. CDR3 nucleotide sequence: TGTGCCAGCAGGAAACCAAGACAGGGGAGCAACACTGAAGCTTTCTTT. Amino acid sequence: CASRKPRQGSNTEAFF.